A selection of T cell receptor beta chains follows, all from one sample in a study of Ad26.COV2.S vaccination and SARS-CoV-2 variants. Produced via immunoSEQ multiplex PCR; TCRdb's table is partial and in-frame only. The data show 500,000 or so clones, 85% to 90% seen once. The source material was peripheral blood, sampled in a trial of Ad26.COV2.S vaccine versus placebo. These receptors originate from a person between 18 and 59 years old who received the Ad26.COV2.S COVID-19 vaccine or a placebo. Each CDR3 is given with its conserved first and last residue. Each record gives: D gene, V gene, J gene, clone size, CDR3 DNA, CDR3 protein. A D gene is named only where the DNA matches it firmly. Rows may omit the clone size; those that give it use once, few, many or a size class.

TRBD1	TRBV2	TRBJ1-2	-	TGTGCCAGCAGTGGTAGGACAGGGAACTATGGCTACACCTTC	CASSGRTGNYGYTF
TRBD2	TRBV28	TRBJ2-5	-	TGTGCCAGCAGTTCGCCCGGGGGGATTGGAGAGACCCAGTACTTC	CASSSPGGIGETQYF
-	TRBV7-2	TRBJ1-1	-	TGTGCCAGCAGCGTAGGGTTCGAGAACACTGAAGCTTTCTTT	CASSVGFENTEAFF
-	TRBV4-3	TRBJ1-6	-	TGCGCCAGCAGCCAAGATTCTCCCGTCACTAATGGGAATTCACCCCTCCACTTT	CASSQDSPVTNGNSPLHF
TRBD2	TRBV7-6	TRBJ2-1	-	TGTGCCAGCAGCATAGCGGGAGGACAATACAATGAGCAGTTCTTC	CASSIAGGQYNEQFF
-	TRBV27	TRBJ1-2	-	-	CASNPWGQGAKNTF
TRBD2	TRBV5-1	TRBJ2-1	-	TGCGCCAGCTTTCTCCTACCGGGACTAGCCCCGAGCTCCTACAATGAGCAGTTCTTC	CASFLLPGLAPSSYNEQFF
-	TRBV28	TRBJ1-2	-	TGTGCCAGCAGGGGCACAGGGTCCTATGGCTACACCTTC	CASRGTGSYGYTF
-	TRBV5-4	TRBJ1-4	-	TGTGCCAGCAGCCCGGGGGGAGCAAGGGGTAGGAGTGAAAAACTGTTTTTT	CASSPGGARGRSEKLFF
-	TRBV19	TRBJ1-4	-	TGTGCCAGTCAGGCGGCCCCCTCAACTAATGAAAAACTGTTTTTT	CASQAAPSTNEKLFF
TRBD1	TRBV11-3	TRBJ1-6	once	TGTGCCAGCAGCCATGGGACAGCAAATTCACCCCTCCACTTT	CASSHGTANSPLHF
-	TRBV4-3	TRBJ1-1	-	TGCGCCAGCAGCCACGGACTCGCCAAGCCAACAGGCAAGAACACTGAAGCTTTCTTT	CASSHGLAKPTGKNTEAFF
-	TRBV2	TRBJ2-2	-	TGTGCCAGGACATCCGGGACGGGGAACACCGGGGAGCTGTTTTTT	CARTSGTGNTGELFF
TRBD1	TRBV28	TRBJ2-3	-	TGTGCCAGCAGTTTATGGCAGGCAGGGGGACGGAAAAACTTT	CASSLWQAGGRKNF
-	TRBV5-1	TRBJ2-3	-	TGCGCCAGCAGCTTACGTGTCGGGCGGAGGACAGATACGCAGTATTTT	CASSLRVGRRTDTQYF
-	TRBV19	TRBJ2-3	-	TGTGCCAGTAGTAGAGGGGCAGGTACAGATACGCAGTATTTT	CASSRGAGTDTQYF
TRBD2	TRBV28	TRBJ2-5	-	TGTGCCAGCAGTCCTCTGGGACTAGCGGGAGTCGGGGAAGAGACCCAGTACTTC	CASSPLGLAGVGEETQYF
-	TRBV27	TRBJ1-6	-	TGTGCCAGCAGTTTTGGCCTCTTCGGGAATTCACCCCTCCACTTT	CASSFGLFGNSPLHF
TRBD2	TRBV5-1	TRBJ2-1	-	TGCGCCAGCAGCTTGGTAGCGGGAGCTTACAATGAGCAGTTCTTC	CASSLVAGAYNEQFF
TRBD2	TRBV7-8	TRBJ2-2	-	TGTGCCAGCAGCTTGGTCCCCGGGAGGTCGAACACCGGGGAGCTGTTTTTT	CASSLVPGRSNTGELFF
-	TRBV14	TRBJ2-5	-	TGTGCCAGAGGAGAAGAGACCCAGTACTTC	CARGEETQYF
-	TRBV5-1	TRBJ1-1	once	TGCGCCAGCAGCTTGGCCGGGACACCACGGACTGAAGCTTTCTTT	CASSLAGTPRTEAFF
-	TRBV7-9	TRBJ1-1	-	TGTGCCAGCAGCTTAGACCCGAGGGGTGCTGAAGCTTTCTTT	CASSLDPRGAEAFF
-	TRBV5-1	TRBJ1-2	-	TGCGCCAGCAGCTGGGGAAGGGGAGCTAACTATGGCTACACCTTC	CASSWGRGANYGYTF
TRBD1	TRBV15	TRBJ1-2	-	TGTGCCACCAGCAGAGGGCTGACAGGGGGTGGCTACACCTTC	CATSRGLTGGGYTF
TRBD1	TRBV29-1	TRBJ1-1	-	TGCAGCGCAAAAGGGGGCGGGAACACTGAAGCTTTCTTT	CSAKGGGNTEAFF
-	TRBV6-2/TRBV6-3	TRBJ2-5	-	TGTGCCAGCAGTTACTCCCCATTCCAAGAGACCCAGTACTTC	CASSYSPFQETQYF
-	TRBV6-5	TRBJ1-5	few	TGTGCCAGCAGAGTGTCCTCCAATCAGCCCCAGCATTTT	CASRVSSNQPQHF
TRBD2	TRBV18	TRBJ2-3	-	TGTGCCAGCTCACGGAGAGCGACGGGACTAGCTAACACAGATACGCAGTATTTT	CASSRRATGLANTDTQYF
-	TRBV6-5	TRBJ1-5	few	TGTGCCTCCCGGGGGAGTAACAATCAGCCCCAGCATTTT	CASRGSNNQPQHF
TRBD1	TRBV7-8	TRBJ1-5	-	TGTGCCAGCAGCCCTGCCCCCGGACAGGGGGCGAAGCAGCCCCAGCATTTT	CASSPAPGQGAKQPQHF
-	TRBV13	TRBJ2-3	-	TGTGCCAGCAGCTCCCACAGGGTTCGCACAGATACGCAGTATTTT	CASSSHRVRTDTQYF
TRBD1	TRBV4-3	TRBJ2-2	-	TGCGCCAGCAGCCAAGATGGGACAGGGGGCATTGTAGGGAACACCGGGGAGCTGTTTTTT	CASSQDGTGGIVGNTGELFF
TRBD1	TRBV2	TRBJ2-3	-	TGTGCCAGCAGGAGACAGGGGGCCTCGGTCACAGATACGCAGTATTTT	CASRRQGASVTDTQYF
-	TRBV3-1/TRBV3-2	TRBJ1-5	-	TGTGCCAGCAGTCAAGATCCAGGGCCGAACCGGGGGGCCCAGCATTTT	CASSQDPGPNRGAQHF
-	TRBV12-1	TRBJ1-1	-	TGTGCCAGCAGCTTGGGCCAGGGTTTGGGGGATACTGAAGCTTTCTTT	CASSLGQGLGDTEAFF
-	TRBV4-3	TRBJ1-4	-	TGCGCCAGCAGCCAGGGGGCGGGGACGGGTCGTAATGAAAAACTGTTTTTT	CASSQGAGTGRNEKLFF
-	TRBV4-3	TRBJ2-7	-	TGCGCCAGCAGCCAGGTGGGGCCTTACGGCTCCTACGAGCAGTACTTC	CASSQVGPYGSYEQYF
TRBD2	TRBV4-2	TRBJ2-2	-	TGTGCCAGCAGCGGCCTCGGGAGGGCGAACACCGGGGAGCTGTTTTTT	CASSGLGRANTGELFF
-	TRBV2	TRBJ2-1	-	TGTGCCAGCAGTGAAATGGGGACTTCTTCCGTCTACAATGAGCAGTTCTTC	CASSEMGTSSVYNEQFF
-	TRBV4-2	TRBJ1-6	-	TGTGCCAGCAGCCGACACGGGGGGAGGGAAGGTTCACCCCTCCACTTT	CASSRHGGREGSPLHF
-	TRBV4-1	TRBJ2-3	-	TGCGCCAGCAGCCAAGAGTCCCAAACCTCTAGCACAGATACGCAGTATTTT	CASSQESQTSSTDTQYF
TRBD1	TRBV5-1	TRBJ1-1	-	TGCGCCAGCAGCCCGGGACAGGGGGCTGAAGCTTTCTTT	CASSPGQGAEAFF
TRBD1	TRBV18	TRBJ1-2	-	TGTGCCAGCTCACCTCAGGGGGAAGGCTATGGCTACACCTTC	CASSPQGEGYGYTF
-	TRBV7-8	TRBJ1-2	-	TGTGCCAGCAGCTTAGGGGGGAGAGAGGTCTATGGCTACACCTTC	CASSLGGREVYGYTF
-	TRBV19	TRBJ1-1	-	TGTGCCAGTAGTATGAGCGACAGAGCGGTAATTAACGCTTTCTTT	CASSMSDRAVINAFF
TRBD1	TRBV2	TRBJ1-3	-	TGTGCCAGCGGGCGGGAGGGGGCCCCTGGAAACACCATATATTTT	CASGREGAPGNTIYF
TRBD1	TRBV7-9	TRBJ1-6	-	TGTGCCAGCAGCCCCCCGGGACAGGGGATTTCACCCCTCCACTTT	CASSPPGQGISPLHF
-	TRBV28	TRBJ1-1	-	TGTGCCAGCAGTCCCAAGCGACATTGGAACACTGAAGCTTTCTTT	CASSPKRHWNTEAFF
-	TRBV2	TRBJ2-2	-	TGTGCCAGCATTGGGCAGGTCGGAACCGGGGAGCTGTTTTTT	CASIGQVGTGELFF
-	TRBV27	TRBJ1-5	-	TGTGCCAGCCGACGACAAACCAATCAGCCCCAGCATTTT	CASRRQTNQPQHF
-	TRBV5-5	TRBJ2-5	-	TGTGCCAGCAGCTTCGGGGGAAACCAAGAGACCCAGTACTTC	CASSFGGNQETQYF
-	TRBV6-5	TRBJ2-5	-	TGTGCCAGCAGGTCCCTCGGGGCGGAGACCCAGTACTTC	CASRSLGAETQYF
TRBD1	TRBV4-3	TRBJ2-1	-	TGCGCCAGCAGCCGCCGGACAGGGGACTACAATGAGCAGTTCTTC	CASSRRTGDYNEQFF
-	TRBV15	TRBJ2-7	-	TGTGCCACCAGCAGAGCTTTGACGGGGGCGTACGAGCAGTACTTC	CATSRALTGAYEQYF
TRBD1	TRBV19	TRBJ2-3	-	TGTGCCAGTAGTGGGGGGACAGGAAACACAGATACGCAGTATTTT	CASSGGTGNTDTQYF